This T cell receptor (beta chain) was recovered during a study of T cells after yellow fever vaccination (dated by TCRdb to 2018 to 2020). Broadly, across the study: The SMART-Seq v4 Ultra Low Input RNA kit was used to prepare libraries from fractions with low cell numbers. Two healthy male donors, one aged 18 to 30 and one aged 30 to 40 years, made up the cohort. Blood was drawn at multiple timepoints before and after primary and secondary immunization, with bulk PBMC replicates and cell subsets isolated. Bulk TCR alpha and beta repertoires were sequenced longitudinally to track T-cell clones before and after primary and booster YFV17D yellow fever vaccination. The paper as a whole reports these results and caveats: Compared with the primary T-cell response, the secondary T-cell response was weaker but faster, peaking on day 5 rather than day 15. Because only a couple of donors were included in the study, the extent to which the findings can be generalized is limited. A small fraction of clonotypes showed up in both the CD4 and CD8 compartments, probably as a result of convergent recombination. Computational filtering was needed because FACS-sorted repertoires could contain abundant contaminating clonotypes from the bulk population. After the booster, most clones that had expanded after primary vaccination were detected again (nearly 97% of CD4 and about 88% of CD8), suggesting broad maintenance of memory.

Synthesis of TCR cDNA relied on 5'RACE template switching, a step that introduced a universal primer site along with unique molecular identifiers. Priming for cDNA synthesis came from both the TCR alpha and TCR beta constant segments. Library amplification involved two PCR steps, and the second step added sample barcodes and sequencing adapters. Sequencing of libraries was done on Illumina HiSeq 2500 (2x100 bp) or NovaSeq (2x150 bp). The authors processed their data as follows. MIGEC handled demultiplexing of reads and collapsing into UMI consensus sequences, while MiXCR performed V(D)J alignment. Vaccine-responding clonotypes were identified with edgeR using replicate PBMC samples, with FDR below 0.01 and a log2 fold change above 5 up to day 15 being required. Bulk clonotypes were assigned CD4 or CD8 identity according to which sequenced CD4 or CD8 repertoire held them at higher abundance. TCRdb reprocessing: public reads trimmed at Q25 with fastp, clones called with MiXCR, in-frame beta chains kept. When rows share a CDR3 protein, they turn into one entry using the most common DNA and genes. It is TCRdb's table, rather than the study itself, that gives the V and J calls and clone size. In all, the sample holds 300,000 or so distinct CDR3 sequences, and approximately 8% of those were seen once. The ten largest clonotypes hold approximately 15% of the sample.

Turning to this clonotype: This clone's antigen is unknown. Base qualities are not at hand, and no much larger clone is one base apart.

The sample's treatment or condition, from its label and the paper: live attenuated yellow fever vaccine strain. At every blood-draw timepoint, two biological replicates of bulk PBMCs were collected. PBMCs were isolated from peripheral blood using a standard Ficoll-Paque protocol. TriZol was used to extract RNA from bulk PBMCs, CD4 and CD8 fractions, and dextramer-positive and dextramer-negative fractions. The germline V gene (reference sequence) sets CDR1 to DFQATT and CDR2 to SNEGSKA. Including cysteine and phenylalanine, the CDR3 has 15 amino acids. The entry retains the CDR3 DNA only, 45 bases that are in frame from base 1. Trimming takes 1 base from V and 1 base from J, and the germline ends sit 13 bases apart.

The rearrangement joined TRBV20-1 to TRBJ2-5, with TRBD1 as a weak D call on 5 bases. The sequencing here drew on PBMCs, taken about 49 days after the first yellow fever vaccination. This TCR came from a man in his late teens or twenties who received the YFV17D yellow fever vaccine. This receptor carries the CDR3 CSARVLDKTQETQYF. The base sequence is TGCAGTGCTAGAGTGCTGGACAAGACCCAAGAGACCCAGTACTTC.